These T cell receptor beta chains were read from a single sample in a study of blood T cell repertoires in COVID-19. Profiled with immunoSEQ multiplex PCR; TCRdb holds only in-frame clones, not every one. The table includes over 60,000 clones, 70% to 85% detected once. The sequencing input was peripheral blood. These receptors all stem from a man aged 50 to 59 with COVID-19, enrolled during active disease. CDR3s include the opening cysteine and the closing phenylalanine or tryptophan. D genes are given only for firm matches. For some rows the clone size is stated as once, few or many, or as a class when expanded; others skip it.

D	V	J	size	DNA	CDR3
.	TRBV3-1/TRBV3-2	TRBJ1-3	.	TGTGCCAGCAGCGAGACCTTAGAAGCGGGAAACACCATATATTTT	CASSETLEAGNTIYF
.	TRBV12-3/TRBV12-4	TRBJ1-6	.	TGTGCCAGCAGTTTAGCGCTCGGTTCACCCCTCCACTTT	CASSLALGSPLHF
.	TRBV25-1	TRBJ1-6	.	TGTGCCAGCAGTTCCTCAACGCTCCGCGGGGATAATTCACCCCTCCACTTT	CASSSSTLRGDNSPLHF
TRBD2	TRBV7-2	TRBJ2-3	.	TGTGCCAGCAGCTTAGTAACACTAGCGGGGGGGGGCGGCACAGATACGCAGTATTTT	CASSLVTLAGGGGTDTQYF
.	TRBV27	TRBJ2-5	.	TGTGCCAGCAGTTTAAGGTCTTGGGGCAGGGGAATGCGGGTGGAGACCCAGTACTTC	CASSLRSWGRGMRVETQYF
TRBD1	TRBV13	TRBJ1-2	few	TGTGCCAGCAGCTTAGGGAGGATAGGGACAGACTACACCTTC	CASSLGRIGTDYTF
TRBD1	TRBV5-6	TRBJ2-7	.	TGTGCCAGCAGTGAGACAGGGATTAATTACGAGCAGTACTTC	CASSETGINYEQYF
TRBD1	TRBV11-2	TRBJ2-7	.	TGTGCCAGCAGCTCCCCGGGACAGGGAGACTACGAGCAGTACTTC	CASSSPGQGDYEQYF
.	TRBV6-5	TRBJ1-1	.	TGTGCCAGCAGTTACGTAGGGGGTAGCGCTGAAGCTTTCTTT	CASSYVGGSAEAFF
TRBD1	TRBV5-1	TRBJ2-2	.	TGCGCCAGCAGTTTAGGGACAGCCACCGGGGAGCTGTTTTTT	CASSLGTATGELFF